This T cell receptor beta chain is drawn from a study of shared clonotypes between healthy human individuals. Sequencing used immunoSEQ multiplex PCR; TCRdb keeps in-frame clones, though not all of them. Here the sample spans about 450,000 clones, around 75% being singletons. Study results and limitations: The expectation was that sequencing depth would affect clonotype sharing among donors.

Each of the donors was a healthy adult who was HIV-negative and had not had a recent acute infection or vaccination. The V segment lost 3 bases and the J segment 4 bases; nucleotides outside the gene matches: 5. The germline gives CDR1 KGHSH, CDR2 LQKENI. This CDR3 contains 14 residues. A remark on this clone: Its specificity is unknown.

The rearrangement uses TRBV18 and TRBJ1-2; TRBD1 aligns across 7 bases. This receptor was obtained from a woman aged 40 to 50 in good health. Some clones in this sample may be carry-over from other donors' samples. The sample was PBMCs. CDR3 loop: CASSPGQDFYGYTF. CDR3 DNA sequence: TGTGCCAGCTCACCCGGACAGGATTTCTATGGCTACACCTTC.